These 27 T cell receptor beta chains originate from one sample sequenced in a study of shared T cell receptors in the human thymus. The repertoire was sequenced with immunoSEQ multiplex PCR; TCRdb's copy has only in-frame clones and lacks some. The table has hundreds of thousands of clones, about 80% seen once; the top ten hold about 0.014%. The same data also contributed to another study, on human thymus T cells.

Sequences were obtained from thymocytes. Receptors were obtained from a boy younger than two with a congenital heart defect.

The chain has TRBV10-3 and TRBJ2-7; TRBD1 matches at 7 bases. The junction had 10 bases not matched to a gene; V was cut back by 10 bases and J by 7 bases. Germline V gene data show CDR1 as ENHRY and CDR2 as SYGVKD. This CDR3 is built from 12 residues. The CDR3 sequence: CATRGGLREQYF. In DNA, the CDR3 is TGTGCCACCCGAGGGGGCTTACGGGAGCAGTACTTC.

The chain employs TRBV4-2 and TRBJ2-1; no clear D. The CDR3 length is 16 residues. The germline gives CDR1 LGHNA, CDR2 YNFKEQ. Trimming left V 2 bases short and J 4 bases short, with 15 bases between. CDR3 sequence (DNA): TGTGCCAGCAGCCAATCTAGTACTCCCCCTTACAATGAGCAGTTCTTC. Its protein is CASSQSSTPPYNEQFF.

In regard to this clone: Mismatch with germline at one junction end may stem from a read error. The rearrangement joins TRBV28 to TRBJ1-2; a weak D match, TRBD1 (5 bases). The CDR3 has 12 residues. Germline-derived CDR1 and CDR2 are MDHEN and SYDVKM. CDR3 in DNA: TGTGCCGTGGGGGAGGAGACCTATGGCTACCCCTTC. Amino acid sequence: CAVGEETYGYPF.

The V and J genes are TRBV29-1 and TRBJ1-1; 9 bases are shared with TRBD1. Trimming at V came to 6 bases and at J to 3 bases, leaving 20 bases not matched to a gene. Germline lookup yields CDR1 SQVTM and CDR2 ANQGSEA. This CDR3 has 18 amino acids. CDR3 sequence (DNA): TGCAGCGTGCTCCGTTCGGGACAGGGCTTTGATTTCCACACTGAAGCTTTCTTT. Translated, it gives CSVLRSGQGFDFHTEAFF.

This clone appeared once. The chain recombines TRBV6-1 with TRBJ2-7, with 9 bases matching TRBD2. In germline, CDR1 is MNHNS, CDR2 SASEGT. The CDR3 length is 17 residues. J gave up 0 bases and V 0 bases, and 6 bases lay outside the gene matches. This chain's CDR3 is CASSEASGSFHSYEQYF. CDR3 nucleotide sequence: TGTGCCAGCAGTGAAGCTAGCGGGAGCTTCCACTCCTACGAGCAGTACTTC.

CDR3: CASSQGQGVTQETQYF. CDR3 DNA sequence: TGTGCCAGCAGCCAGGGACAGGGAGTCACCCAAGAGACCCAGTACTTC. This chain connects TRBV14 to TRBJ2-5; 9 bases are shared with TRBD1. The CDR3 is 16 residues long. Germline CDR1 reads SGHDN; CDR2 reads FVKESK. The junction had 6 bases not matched to a gene; V was cut back by 3 bases and J by 1 base.

The chain recombines TRBV6-1 with TRBJ2-5; TRBD1 matches 8 bases. The length of the CDR3 is 17 residues. CDR1 and CDR2 from the germline V gene are MNHNS and SASEGT. Trimming removed 4 bases from V and 4 bases from J; junction bases left unmatched: 14. CDR3 protein: CASSGWDWTGSLETQYF. The CDR3 DNA reads as TGTGCCAGCAGTGGTTGGGACTGGACAGGGTCGTTAGAGACCCAGTACTTC.

The chain employs TRBV6-5 and TRBJ1-4; D perhaps matches TRBD1 (5 bases). Trimming removed 0 bases at V and 2 bases at J, with 10 bases between. The CDR3 is 16 amino acids. Germline CDR1 and CDR2: MNHEY and SVGAGI. The CDR3 DNA reads TGTGCCAGCAGTTACTCGACAGTCCTGACTAATGAAAAACTGTTTTTT. Amino acids: CASSYSTVLTNEKLFF.

This clone came up once. V is TRBV5-6 and J is TRBJ2-2; D is unclear. V was pared by 4 bases and J by 3 bases, with 4 bases between. The germline V gene encodes CDR1 SGHDT and CDR2 YYEEEE. The CDR3 is 12 amino acids. CDR3 nucleotide sequence: TGTGCCAGCAGCCGTTACACCGGGGAGCTGTTTTTT. Its protein is CASSRYTGELFF.

The rearrangement links TRBV4-2 to TRBJ2-1, with 13 bases aligning to TRBD2. Germline loops: CDR1 LGHNA, CDR2 YNFKEQ. V shed 4 bases and J 10 bases; nucleotides not matched to a gene: 10. The CDR3 has 16 residues. In nucleotides, the CDR3 is TGTGCCAGCAGCCGGGCCGGACTAGCGGGAGAGAACGAGCAGTTCTTC. Amino acids: CASSRAGLAGENEQFF.

The chain has TRBV9 and TRBJ2-5, with 8 bases that match TRBD2. Germline-derived CDR1 and CDR2 are SGDLS and YYNGEE. This CDR3 is built from 14 residues. J gave up 5 bases and V 2 bases, and 5 bases lay outside the gene matches. CDR3 nucleotide sequence: TGTGCCAGCAGCGTGGGGACTAGTTTGGAGACCCAGTACTTC. Encoded protein: CASSVGTSLETQYF.

This clone was detected a few times. The rearrangement links TRBV4-3 to TRBJ2-7; tentatively, D is TRBD2 (6 bases). Germline V CDR1 and CDR2: LGHNA, YSLEER. This CDR3 is built from 16 residues. V lost 0 bases to trimming and J lost 4 bases, with 16 bases between them. The CDR3 here is CASSQEGTGVVYEQYF. DNA of the CDR3: TGCGCCAGCAGCCAAGAGGGAACGGGAGTAGTTTACGAGCAGTACTTC.

V gene TRBV4-1 combines with J gene TRBJ2-1, with 11 bases matching TRBD2. The junction had 9 bases not matched to a gene; V was cut back by 9 bases and J by 2 bases. CDR1 MGHRA and CDR2 YSYEKL come from the germline V gene. CDR3 length equals 16 residues. The CDR3 DNA sequence: TGCGCCAGTACAACCGGGACTAGCGGCCCCTACAATGAGCAGTTCTTC. Translating it yields CASTTGTSGPYNEQFF.

J is TRBJ2-6 and V is TRBV29-1, with a possible D match to TRBD2 (5 bases). CDR3 size: 15 residues. V dropped 2 bases and J dropped 3 bases, with 11 bases sitting between them. Germline CDR1 reads SQVTM; CDR2 reads ANQGSEA. The CDR3: CSVESRRDGANVLTF. CDR3 DNA: TGCAGCGTTGAAAGCCGTCGGGATGGGGCCAACGTCCTGACTTTC.

Notes on this clone: At one end, the junction sequence differs from germline, possibly due to a read error. This sequence joins TRBV5-1 and TRBJ2-5, with 11 positions matching TRBD1. CDR3 length equals 16 residues. Germline values: CDR1 SGHRS, CDR2 YFSETQ. CDR3 amino acids: CTSSLWDRGNKETQYF. In nucleotides, the CDR3 is TGCACCAGCAGCCTCTGGGACAGGGGGAATAAGGAGACCCAGTACTTC.

This clone came up a few times. The chain recombines TRBV7-8 with TRBJ2-3; TRBD2 is a possible D gene (5 bases). V lost 2 bases and J 0 bases, leaving 9 bases between the germline ends. The germline V gene encodes CDR1 SGHVS and CDR2 FQNEAQ. The CDR3 totals 15 residues. CDR3 DNA: TGTGCCAGCAGCTTATGGAGGAAAAGCACAGATACGCAGTATTTT. It codes for CASSLWRKSTDTQYF.

V gene TRBV6-6 combines with J gene TRBJ2-2; 15 nucleotides align to TRBD2. Germline assignment: CDR1 MNHNY and CDR2 SVGAGI (reference sequence). The CDR3 has 15 residues. J lost 6 bases, V lost 5 bases, and 1 base had no gene match. CDR3 DNA sequence: TGTGCCAGCAGTCGGACTAGCGGGAGGGCCGGGGAGCTGTTTTTT. Translation gives CASSRTSGRAGELFF.

The V call is TRBV12-5, the J call TRBJ2-6; 9 bases line up with TRBD1. The CDR3 is 19 residues long. J was trimmed by 2 bases and V by 5 bases; bases with no gene match: 13. The V gene's germline CDR1 is LGHNT and CDR2 FRNRAP. CDR3 sequence reads: CASGPPQQGAPAGANVLTF. In nucleotides, the CDR3 is TGTGCTAGTGGTCCACCCCAACAGGGGGCCCCTGCTGGGGCCAACGTCCTGACTTTC.

The chain employs TRBV28 and TRBJ2-2, with 7 positions matching TRBD1. This CDR3 is built from 15 residues. In germline, CDR1 is MDHEN, CDR2 SYDVKM. The V segment lost 4 bases and the J segment 7 bases; nucleotides outside the gene matches: 9. CDR3 loop: CASSSKDRLSGELFF. In nucleotides, the CDR3 is TGTGCCAGCAGTTCGAAGGACAGGTTGAGCGGGGAGCTGTTTTTT.

The genes are TRBV19 and TRBJ2-7, with D possibly being TRBD1 (6 bases). This CDR3 contains 13 residues. Trimming removed 6 bases from V and 0 bases from J, with 9 bases in between. The germline V gene encodes CDR1 LNHDA and CDR2 SQIVND (reference sequence). CDR3 protein: CASRRGSSYEQYF. The CDR3, as DNA: TGTGCCAGTAGAAGGGGGAGCTCCTACGAGCAGTACTTC.

CDR3 sequence (DNA): TGTGCCAGCAGCTTAACTCGCAGGGGGCACACCGGGGAGCTGTTTTTT. Translation gives CASSLTRRGHTGELFF. The gene calls are TRBV11-2 and TRBJ2-2; 8 bases align to TRBD1. This CDR3 has 16 residues. With V trimmed by 2 bases and J by 3 bases, 5 bases remained unmatched. Germline V gene data show CDR1 as SGHAT and CDR2 as FQNNGV.

This clone has only a few counts. J is TRBJ2-2 and V is TRBV19, with 9 bases fitting TRBD2. This CDR3 contains 16 residues. J lost 4 bases, V lost 3 bases, and 6 bases had no gene match. Germline CDR1 reads LNHDA; CDR2 reads SQIVND (reference sequence). CDR3: CASSIRGRGSTGELFF. CDR3 sequence (DNA): TGTGCCAGTAGTATCCGCGGGAGGGGGAGCACCGGGGAGCTGTTTTTT.

V and J are TRBV7-2 and TRBJ2-5; the match to TRBD2 covers 9 bases. With 1 base clipped from V and 4 bases from J, the junction kept 7 bases outside the gene matches. This CDR3 is built from 16 residues. In germline, CDR1 is SGHTA, CDR2 FQGNSA. The CDR3 bases are TGTGCCAGCAGCTTAGAAAGTAGCGGGAGCAGAGAGACCCAGTACTTC. Translating gives CASSLESSGSRETQYF.

V and J are TRBV4-3 and TRBJ2-6; 8 bases map to TRBD2. The CDR3 extends over 21 amino acids. V shed 1 base, J shed 0 bases, and the junction held 14 bases outside the gene matches. Germline V gene sequence: CDR1 LGHNA, CDR2 YSLEER. The CDR3 DNA is TGCGCCAGCAGCCAAGTAGACACGGGGGGGATGGATCTCTCTGGGGCCAACGTCCTGACTTTC. Its translation is CASSQVDTGGMDLSGANVLTF.

The chain joins TRBV2 to TRBJ1-1, with TRBD1 as a possible D gene (5 bases). Trimming stripped 2 bases from V and 8 bases from J, with 9 bases between. The CDR3 runs 12 residues. Germline lookup yields CDR1 SNHLY and CDR2 FYNNEI. CDR3 residues: CASSERGQEAFF. CDR3 DNA: TGTGCCAGCAGTGAAAGAGGACAAGAAGCTTTCTTT.

CDR3: CSARVGGEYF. DNA for the CDR3: TGCAGTGCTAGAGTAGGGGGAGAGTATTTT. The gene calls are TRBV20-1 and TRBJ2-3; maybe TRBD1 (6 bases). CDR3 length equals 10 residues. V dropped 1 base and J dropped 13 bases, with 9 bases sitting between them. CDR1 and CDR2 from the germline V gene are DFQATT and SNEGSKA (reference sequence).

This chain connects TRBV4-2 to TRBJ2-7; TRBD2 matches 8 bases. CDR1 and CDR2 from the germline V gene are LGHNA and YNFKEQ. V lost 4 bases to trimming and J lost 3 bases; unmatched junction nucleotides: 14. The CDR3 consists of 17 residues. The CDR3: CASSPLAAGGLIYEQYF. The CDR3 DNA reads as TGTGCCAGCAGCCCGCTTGCGGCGGGGGGACTCATCTACGAGCAGTACTTC.